The 31 T cell receptor beta chains below were found in one sample sequenced in a study of blood T cell repertoires in COVID-19. Sequenced by immunoSEQ multiplex PCR; TCRdb stores in-frame clones only, minus some. In the table there are about 300,000 clones, about 87% of which are singletons. Material for sequencing was peripheral blood. Receptors originate from a woman in her thirties with COVID-19, enrolled during active disease.

In this sample, this clone turned up a few times. The V and J genes are TRBV2 and TRBJ1-2, with D hard to call. Germline V lookup: CDR1 SNHLY, CDR2 FYNNEI. The V end was cut by 4 bases, the J end by 8 bases, with 17 bases between. The CDR3 loop spans 14 amino acids. The CDR3 sequence: CASSGPVSLLGYTF. Written as DNA, the CDR3 is TGTGCCAGCAGTGGGCCCGTAAGTCTCTTAGGCTACACCTTC.

The chain couples TRBV12-3 or TRBV12-4 to TRBJ1-2; the D gene is possibly TRBD1 (6 bases). This CDR3 has 12 residues. V lost 8 bases to trimming and J lost 5 bases, with 12 bases between them. In nucleotides, the CDR3 is TGTGCCAGCCTGGTGGGGGCTTATGGCTACACCTTC. Translating gives CASLVGAYGYTF.

The gene calls are TRBV7-6 and TRBJ1-1; D gene ambiguous. This CDR3 has 16 residues. Looked up from germline, CDR1 is SGHVS and CDR2 is FNYEAQ. V was cut by 3 bases and J by 1 base, with 15 bases left in between. The CDR3 nucleotides read TGTGCCAGCAGCTTTCCCAGCGGAAAAGAGAACACTGAAGCTTTCTTT. Translation: CASSFPSGKENTEAFF.

This chain connects TRBV4-2 to TRBJ2-7, with TRBD2 as a possible D gene (6 bases). Trimming left V 2 bases short and J 1 base short, with 15 bases between. CDR1 and CDR2 (germline): LGHNA, YNFKEQ. The CDR3 sequence is 16 residues long. CDR3 nucleotides: TGTGCCAGCAGCCAATACTTCCGGGGGTCTTCCTACGAGCAGTACTTC. As protein: CASSQYFRGSSYEQYF.

The chain is built from TRBV4-1 and TRBJ2-1, with TRBD2 identical over 8 bases. V was pared by 4 bases and J by 3 bases, with 8 bases of the junction left unmatched. Germline lookup yields CDR1 MGHRA and CDR2 YSYEKL. The CDR3 extends over 16 amino acids. The CDR3 DNA reads as TGCGCCAGCAGCCGCTATAGCGGGGTTGTCTACAATGAGCAGTTCTTC. It specifies CASSRYSGVVYNEQFF.

This sequence joins TRBV2 and TRBJ1-2; D ambiguous. Germline loops: CDR1 SNHLY, CDR2 FYNNEI. Trimming left V 5 bases short and J 4 bases short, with 8 bases between. This CDR3 is 12 amino acids long. CDR3 DNA: TGTGCCAGCAGTCGGGAGCCCTATGGCTACACCTTC. This translates into CASSREPYGYTF.

The chain joins TRBV19 to TRBJ1-6, with 8 bases aligning to TRBD1. Unmatched junction bases numbered 2, after V lost 3 bases and J lost 1 base. The CDR3 spans 16 residues. The V gene's germline CDR1 is LNHDA and CDR2 SQIVND (reference sequence). The CDR3 loop is CASSIQGASYNSPLHF. Written as DNA, the CDR3 is TGTGCCAGTAGTATCCAGGGGGCGTCCTATAATTCACCCCTCCACTTT. The full variable domain, completed using reference TRBV19 and TRBJ1-6, is DGGITQSPKYLFRKEGQNVTLSCEQNLNHDAMYWYRQDPGQGLRLIYYSQIVNDFQKGDIAEGYSVSREKKESFPLTVTSAQKNPTAFYLCASSIQGASYNSPLHFGNGTRLTVT.

The chain carries TRBV19 and TRBJ2-1; 12 nucleotides agree with TRBD2. This CDR3 has 15 amino acids. Looked up from germline, CDR1 is LNHDA and CDR2 is SQIVND (reference sequence). After removal of 5 bases from V and 7 bases from J, the junction contained 6 bases not matched to a gene. The CDR3 sequence: CASSLRTSGDNEQFF. DNA for the CDR3: TGTGCCAGTAGTCTTCGGACTAGCGGGGATAATGAGCAGTTCTTC.

The V and J genes are TRBV3-1 (or the pseudogene TRBV3-2) and TRBJ1-1, with D hard to call. The germline V and J ends were trimmed by 4 bases and 0 bases, with 12 bases remaining between them. There are 15 residues in the CDR3. Germline assignment: CDR1 LGHDT and CDR2 YNNKEL (reference sequence). The CDR3 coding sequence is TGTGCCAGCAGCCCTCAACCCGGGGTGAACACTGAAGCTTTCTTT. It is translated as CASSPQPGVNTEAFF.

The chain joins TRBV7-9 to TRBJ1-1, with 9 nucleotides matching TRBD1. Germline CDR1 reads SEHNR; CDR2 reads FQNEAQ (reference sequence). This CDR3 comprises 15 residues. Trimming removed 4 bases from V and 0 bases from J; junction bases left unmatched: 3. CDR3 sequence (DNA): TGTGCCAGCAGCTACTACAGGGGGCTGAACACTGAAGCTTTCTTT. This translates into CASSYYRGLNTEAFF.

Comment on this clone: Other DNA variants within this sample encode the same CDR3. The chain has TRBV5-1 and TRBJ2-1; 13 positions match TRBD2. The length of the CDR3 is 15 residues. V was pared by 4 bases and J by 5 bases, with 3 bases of the junction left unmatched. Per germline, CDR1 SGHRS and CDR2 YFSETQ. This chain's CDR3 is CASSPGLAGDNEQFF. In DNA, the CDR3 is TGCGCCAGCAGCCCAGGACTAGCGGGGGACAATGAGCAGTTCTTC. The variable domain in full, with the rest retrieved from reference TRBV5-1 and TRBJ2-1, is KAGVTQTPRYLIKTRGQQVTLSCSPISGHRSVSWYQQTPGQGLQFLFEYFSETQRNKGNFPGRFSGRQFSNSRSEMNVSTLELGDSALYLCASSPGLAGDNEQFFGPGTRLTVL.

This clone was detected a few times. This rearrangement joins TRBV2 to TRBJ1-6; TRBD1 is a possible D gene (5 bases). Germline V lookup: CDR1 SNHLY, CDR2 FYNNEI. The CDR3 length is 13 residues. Trimming cost V 5 bases and J 6 bases, with 8 bases left between them. The CDR3: CASSSRVNSPLHF. CDR3 in DNA: TGTGCCAGCAGTAGCAGGGTTAATTCACCCCTCCACTTT.

The genes are TRBV11-2 and TRBJ1-1; D possibly corresponds to TRBD1 (5 bases). Trimming shortened V by 3 bases and J by 0 bases, and 11 bases separated the two germline ends. CDR1 is SGHAT, CDR2 FQNNGV, per germline. The CDR3 has 15 amino acids. The CDR3 DNA follows: TGTGCCAGCAGCTTGAGTTCGGGGGTGAACACTGAAGCTTTCTTT. It is translated as CASSLSSGVNTEAFF.

The V call is TRBV19, the J call TRBJ1-1; no reliable D call. Germline V gives CDR1 LNHDA, CDR2 SQIVND (reference sequence). The CDR3 consists of 15 residues. V lost 2 bases, J lost 0 bases, and 10 bases lay in between. CDR3 amino acids: CASSIRGNMNTEAFF. In nucleotides, the CDR3 is TGTGCCAGTAGTATACGCGGTAACATGAACACTGAAGCTTTCTTT.

This clone was observed a single time. V is TRBV30 and J is TRBJ1-1, with 9 positions matching TRBD1. The junction had 1 base not matched to a gene; V was cut back by 4 bases and J by 1 base. Germline V gene data show CDR1 as GTSNPN and CDR2 as SVGIG (reference sequence). This CDR3 comprises 13 residues. The CDR3, as DNA: TGTGCCTGGAACAGGGGGCCGAACACTGAAGCTTTCTTT. This sequence encodes CAWNRGPNTEAFF.

CDR3 residues: CASSPGTGDETQYF. CDR3 bases: TGTGCCAGCAGCCCCGGGACAGGAGACGAGACCCAGTACTTC. J is TRBJ2-5 and V is TRBV2; the match to TRBD1 covers 8 bases. The CDR3 sequence is 14 residues long. J was trimmed by 5 bases and V by 6 bases; bases with no gene match: 8. Germline-derived CDR1 and CDR2 are SNHLY and FYNNEI.

This chain connects TRBV27 to TRBJ2-3; the D gene is possibly TRBD2 (7 bases). The CDR3 has 14 residues. With 4 bases removed from V and 8 bases from J, the gap between germline ends came to 16 bases. Per the germline V gene, CDR1 is MNHEY and CDR2 is SMNVEV (reference sequence). The CDR3 bases are TGTGCCAGCAGTTCCCTCGGGGGGCGCGGTACGCAGTATTTT. Translation: CASSSLGGRGTQYF.

The J gene is TRBJ1-2, the V gene TRBV3-1 (or the pseudogene TRBV3-2), with no clear D. The CDR3 is 14 residues long. V lost 1 base and J 8 bases, leaving 14 bases between the germline ends. Germline V gene lookup returns CDR1 LGHDT and CDR2 YNNKEL (reference sequence). This CDR3 reads CASSQVGQRGGYTF. The CDR3 bases are TGTGCCAGCAGCCAAGTTGGCCAGAGAGGCGGCTACACCTTC.

The chain couples TRBV2 to TRBJ1-4; no clear D gene. Germline CDR1 is SNHLY and CDR2 is FYNNEI. This CDR3 is 14 amino acids long. Trimming took off 7 bases at V and 5 bases at J, with 14 bases between the two ends. In nucleotides, the CDR3 is TGTGCCAGCAAAGCAGCCGGAGGAAATGAAAAACTGTTTTTT. This gives the protein CASKAAGGNEKLFF.

This chain connects TRBV24-1 to TRBJ2-3; tentative D call: TRBD2 (6 bases). V was shortened by 7 bases and J by 4 bases, with 8 bases between the two germline ends. CDR1 is KGHDR, CDR2 SFDVKD, per germline. This CDR3 comprises 12 residues. The CDR3 sequence is CATRGGADTQYF. The DNA for the CDR3 is TGTGCCACCAGGGGGGGAGCAGATACGCAGTATTTT.

The CDR3 DNA reads as TGTGCCAGCAGCTTAGAGAGACAGGCCCTAGGCGGCTACACCTTC. Protein: CASSLERQALGGYTF. The V call is TRBV11-2, the J call TRBJ1-2; a weak D match, TRBD1 (6 bases). CDR1 and CDR2 (germline): SGHAT, FQNNGV. The CDR3 totals 15 residues. V gave up 0 bases and J gave up 8 bases, with 16 bases separating them.

CDR3 region: CASRGQGLVSLEAFF. CDR3 nucleotide sequence: TGTGCCAGCAGAGGACAGGGGCTTGTTTCTCTGGAAGCTTTCTTT. The chain carries TRBV28 and TRBJ1-1; 9 bases are a match to TRBD1. Trimming at V came to 6 bases and at J to 8 bases, leaving 13 bases not matched to a gene. Germline V gene sequence: CDR1 MDHEN, CDR2 SYDVKM. This CDR3 comprises 15 residues.

This clone has a single count. This sequence joins TRBV5-1 and TRBJ1-4, with D tentatively TRBD1 (5 bases). This CDR3 region has 16 residues. With 4 bases removed from V and 0 bases from J, the gap between germline ends came to 13 bases. Looked up from germline, CDR1 is SGHRS and CDR2 is YFSETQ. CDR3: CASSVGHSATNEKLFF. In nucleotides, the CDR3 is TGCGCCAGCAGCGTCGGACACAGTGCAACTAATGAAAAACTGTTTTTT. Supplemented by reference TRBV5-1 and TRBJ1-4, the full variable domain reads KAGVTQTPRYLIKTRGQQVTLSCSPISGHRSVSWYQQTPGQGLQFLFEYFSETQRNKGNFPGRFSGRQFSNSRSEMNVSTLELGDSALYLCASSVGHSATNEKLFFGSGTQLSVL.

V is TRBV6-2 or TRBV6-3 and J is TRBJ1-1, with D unclear. With 5 bases removed from V and 11 bases from J, the gap between germline ends came to 15 bases. This CDR3 region has 12 residues. The germline V gene encodes CDR1 MNHEY and CDR2 SVGEGT. The CDR3 here is CASSTVMEEAFF. In nucleotides, the CDR3 is TGTGCCAGCAGTACGGTCATGGAGGAGGCTTTCTTT.

The chain joins TRBV7-9 to TRBJ2-7, with 9 bases lining up with TRBD2. J lost 3 bases, V lost 6 bases, and 6 bases had no gene match. The CDR3 has 14 amino acids. Germline CDR1 reads SEHNR; CDR2 reads FQNEAQ (reference sequence). CDR3 sequence reads: CASRSWRGGYEQYF. CDR3 DNA sequence: TGTGCCAGCAGATCGTGGCGGGGGGGCTACGAGCAGTACTTC. Supplemented by reference TRBV7-9 and TRBJ2-7, the full variable domain reads DTGVSQNPRHKITKRGQNVTFRCDPISEHNRLYWYRQTLGQGPEFLTYFQNEAQLEKSRLLSDRFSAERPKGSFSTLEIQRTEQGDSAMYLCASRSWRGGYEQYFGPGTRLTVT.

V is TRBV18 and J is TRBJ1-6; the match to TRBD1 covers 9 bases. The CDR3 has 14 residues. Germline loops: CDR1 KGHSH, CDR2 LQKENI. Trimming at V came to 6 bases and at J to 11 bases, leaving 8 bases not matched to a gene. For the CDR3, the DNA is TGTGCCAGCTCCCCGGACAGGGGCAGGACACCCCTCCACTTT. Its protein is CASSPDRGRTPLHF.

The chain links TRBV2 to TRBJ1-6; TRBD1 agrees at 9 bases. V gave up 7 bases and J gave up 11 bases; unmatched junction bases: 9. The CDR3 has 14 amino acids. The V gene's germline CDR1 is SNHLY and CDR2 FYNNEI. CDR3 sequence: CASTRTGEYPPLHF. CDR3 bases: TGTGCCAGCACTCGGACAGGGGAATATCCACCCCTCCACTTT.

The chain combines TRBV6-2 or TRBV6-3 with TRBJ1-4, with 10 bases identical to TRBD1. The CDR3 length is 14 residues. Germline assignment: CDR1 MNHEY and CDR2 SVGEGT. J was trimmed by 15 bases and V by 2 bases; bases with no gene match: 9. In DNA form, the CDR3 reads TGTGCCAGCAGTTACGCGACAGGGGGCCGGGGATTGTTTTTT. It translates to CASSYATGGRGLFF.

This clone was found many times. The V call is TRBV7-3, the J call TRBJ1-3, with TRBD1 matching over 8 bases. This CDR3 is 15 amino acids long. V gave up 5 bases and J gave up 4 bases; unmatched junction bases: 7. Germline assignment: CDR1 SGHTA and CDR2 FQGTGA. The CDR3, as DNA: TGTGCCAGCAGCGAGTCAGGGGGCTTCGGAAACACCATATATTTT. It codes for CASSESGGFGNTIYF.

This chain joins TRBV30 and TRBJ2-7, with TRBD1 matching over 7 bases. The germline gives CDR1 GTSNPN, CDR2 SVGIG (reference sequence). The CDR3 length is 12 residues. V gave up 0 bases and J gave up 6 bases; unmatched junction bases: 2. CDR3 amino acids: CAWSVRGPEQYF. DNA of the CDR3: TGTGCCTGGAGTGTAAGGGGGCCCGAGCAGTACTTC.

The V call is TRBV4-2, the J call TRBJ2-3; 9 positions match TRBD2. Germline CDR1 is LGHNA and CDR2 is YNFKEQ. This CDR3 region has 16 residues. V lost 3 bases to trimming and J lost 0 bases; unmatched junction nucleotides: 4. CDR3 residues: CASSQKSGGSTDTQYF. Here the CDR3 DNA reads TGTGCCAGCAGCCAGAAAAGCGGGGGGAGCACAGATACGCAGTATTTT.